The next 10 T cell receptor beta chains were all read from a single sample in a study of cytomegalovirus exposure and HLA in healthy donors (dated by TCRdb to the late 2010s). Library creation used the immunoSEQ multiplex PCR assay. For the multiplex PCR, a mixture combining 60 forward primers for TCR Vbeta segments and 13 reverse primers for TCR Jbeta segments was used. Imported from immuneACCESS, the table was reduced by TCRdb to in-frame sequences with V and J called. These copies leave out some clones; in studies compared against another copy, an unresolved V gene accounts for under half, and the cause of the remainder is not known. This sample has more than 150,000 clones in its table, and 75% to 90% of those were observed once. Together, the top ten hold around 2.8% of the sample. Material for sequencing was PBMCs. These receptors were collected from a woman aged 45-60 years in good health and CMV-seropositive.

The rearrangement uses TRBV27 and TRBJ2-7, with 7 bases that match TRBD1. Trimming cost V 5 bases and J 5 bases; bases outside gene matches: 12. CDR1 MNHEY and CDR2 SMNVEV come from the germline V gene (reference sequence). The CDR3 extends over 15 amino acids. CDR3 in DNA: TGTGCCAGCAGTCCATGGGGGACAGAGTCCCACGAGCAGTACTTC. Protein sequence: CASSPWGTESHEQYF.

V usage is TRBV28 and J usage is TRBJ2-3; possible D gene TRBD2, 7 bases. CDR1 is MDHEN and CDR2 is SYDVKM in the germline V gene. Trimming pared 3 bases from V and 3 bases from J, leaving 16 bases between. The CDR3 is 16 amino acids. The CDR3 sequence is CASSFSEGGRTDTQYF. The DNA of the CDR3 is TGTGCCAGCAGTTTTTCAGAGGGGGGGAGGACAGATACGCAGTATTTT.

The chain carries TRBV6-4 and TRBJ2-2; no clear D gene. V was clipped by 6 bases and J by 2 bases, with 10 bases between them. Germline CDR1 and CDR2: MRHNA and SNTAGT. This CDR3 is built from 14 residues. The CDR3 spells CASREQTNTGELFF. The CDR3 nucleotides are TGTGCCAGCAGAGAGCAAACTAACACCGGGGAGCTGTTTTTT.

CDR3 sequence (DNA): TGTGCCAGCAGCGAAGCCGGGACAGGGAGTTTCTATGGCTACACCTTC. Amino acid sequence: CASSEAGTGSFYGYTF. The rearrangement uses TRBV11-2 and TRBJ1-2; 9 bases match TRBD1. The V segment lost 5 bases and the J segment 4 bases; nucleotides outside the gene matches: 11. This CDR3 has 16 amino acids. Germline V gene sequence: CDR1 SGHAT, CDR2 FQNNGV.

This clone was counted only a few times. The rearrangement uses TRBV9 and TRBJ2-3, with D perhaps matching TRBD1 (6 bases). The V end lost 2 bases, the J end lost 3 bases, and 19 bases lay between the germline ends. Germline-derived CDR1 and CDR2 are SGDLS and YYNGEE. The CDR3 is 17 amino acids. CDR3 residues: CASSVGTTGVGTDTQYF. In DNA form, the CDR3 reads TGTGCCAGCAGCGTGGGAACGACAGGAGTCGGAACAGATACGCAGTATTTT. Together with reference TRBV9 and TRBJ2-3, the CDR3 gives the full variable domain: DSGVTQTPKHLITATGQRVTLRCSPRSGDLSVYWYQQSLDQGLQFLIQYYNGEERAKGNILERFSAQQFPDLHSELNLSSLELGDSALYFCASSVGTTGVGTDTQYFGPGTRLTVL.

The gene calls are TRBV5-1 and TRBJ2-3; no reliable D call. The CDR3 runs to 16 residues. The germline V and J ends were trimmed by 0 bases and 1 base, with 12 bases remaining between them. The germline CDR1 and CDR2 sequences are SGHRS and YFSETQ. Written as DNA, the CDR3 is TGCGCCAGCAGCTTGGAAGCGACCAAAGGCACAGATACGCAGTATTTT. This codes for CASSLEATKGTDTQYF.

This chain connects TRBV6-5 to TRBJ2-7, with TRBD1 matching 9 bases. The CDR3 runs to 13 residues. Germline trimming cut 7 bases from V and 2 bases from J; bases unmatched to any gene: 3. Germline-derived CDR1 and CDR2 are MNHEY and SVGAGI. CDR3 DNA sequence: TGTGCCAGCAACGGACAGGGGACCTACGAGCAGTACTTC. Encoded protein: CASNGQGTYEQYF.

The gene calls are TRBV5-4 and TRBJ1-5; D possibly corresponds to TRBD1 (5 bases). V lost 4 bases and J lost 4, with 15 bases in between. Germline assignment: CDR1 SGHNT and CDR2 YYREEE (reference sequence). The CDR3 extends over 15 amino acids. The CDR3 region has the DNA TGTGCCAGCAGCCAAGATGGGGGGGGGAATCAGCCCCAGCATTTT. Amino acids: CASSQDGGGNQPQHF.

V is TRBV7-5 and J is TRBJ2-5; TRBD2 is taken as the D call from the table, unchecked against the DNA. The J call may not be correct, given that the DNA end is closer to TRBJ2-7. TRBV7-5 is a pseudogene locus. The CDR3 is 16 amino acids. This CDR3 is CARSLGGLAGSYEQYF. The CDR3 DNA sequence: TGTGCCAGAAGCTTAGGGGGACTAGCGGGGTCCTACGAGCAGTACTTC.

The chain is built from TRBV9 and TRBJ1-1; D might be TRBD1 (6 bases). V lost 4 bases and J lost 4, with 11 bases in between. The CDR3 sequence is 13 residues long. Germline CDR1 is SGDLS and CDR2 is YYNGEE. CDR3: CASSYETGTEAFF. For the CDR3, the DNA is TGTGCCAGCAGCTACGAGACAGGCACTGAAGCTTTCTTT. Together with reference TRBV9 and TRBJ1-1, the CDR3 gives the full variable domain: DSGVTQTPKHLITATGQRVTLRCSPRSGDLSVYWYQQSLDQGLQFLIQYYNGEERAKGNILERFSAQQFPDLHSELNLSSLELGDSALYFCASSYETGTEAFFGQGTRLTVV.